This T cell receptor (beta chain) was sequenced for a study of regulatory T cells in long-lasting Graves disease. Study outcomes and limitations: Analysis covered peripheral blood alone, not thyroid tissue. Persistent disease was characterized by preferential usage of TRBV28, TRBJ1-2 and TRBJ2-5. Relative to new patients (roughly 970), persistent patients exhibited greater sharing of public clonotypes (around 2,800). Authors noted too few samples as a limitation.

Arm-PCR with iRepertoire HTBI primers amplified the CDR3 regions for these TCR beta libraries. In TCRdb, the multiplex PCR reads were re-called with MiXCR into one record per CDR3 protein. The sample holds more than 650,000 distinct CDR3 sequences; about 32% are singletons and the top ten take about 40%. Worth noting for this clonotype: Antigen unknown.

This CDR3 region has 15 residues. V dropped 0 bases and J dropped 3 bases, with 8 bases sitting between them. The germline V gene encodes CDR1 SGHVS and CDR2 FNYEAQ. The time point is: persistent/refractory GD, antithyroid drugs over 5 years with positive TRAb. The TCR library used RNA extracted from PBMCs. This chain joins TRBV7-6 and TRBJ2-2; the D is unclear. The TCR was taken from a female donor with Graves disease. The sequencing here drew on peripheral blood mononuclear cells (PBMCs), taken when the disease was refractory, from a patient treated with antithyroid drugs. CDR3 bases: TGTGCCAGCAGCTTAGCCCTAAGGCACACCGGGGAGCTGTTTTTT. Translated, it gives CASSLALRHTGELFF.